One sample yielded the 30 T cell receptor beta chains listed below, sequenced in a study of T-cell reconstitution after alpha-beta-depleted transplantation in children. Researchers prepared the TCRbeta library using unique molecular identifiers, the study reports. TCRdb called the PCR reads again in MiXCR, with one record for every CDR3 protein. The repertoire holds some 550,000 distinct CDR3 sequences, with more than 20% as singletons. The sequencing used PBMCs, mostly from graft donor cells, collected 360 days after TCRalphabeta/CD19-depleted stem cell transplant. The receptors here all came from a boy younger than two who had a stem cell transplant for acute myeloid leukemia, so the T cells may come from the graft donor.

The sample holds many counts of this clonotype. The chain has TRBV6-6 and TRBJ2-7; D could derive from TRBD1 or TRBD2 (5 bases each). Germline CDR1 and CDR2: MNHNY and SVGAGI (reference sequence). V lost 4 bases, J lost 7 bases, and 14 bases lay in between. CDR3 size: 13 residues. DNA of the CDR3: TGTGCCAGCAGTTTTGGACGGGACGGGGAGCAGTACGTC. It translates to CASSFGRDGEQYV.

The chain carries TRBV28 and TRBJ2-1; no firm D call. V was shortened by 4 bases and J by 4 bases, with 14 bases between the two germline ends. Germline V gene data show CDR1 as MDHEN and CDR2 as SYDVKM. The CDR3 loop spans 15 amino acids. The CDR3 sequence is CASSSTADGYNEQFF. CDR3 DNA: TGTGCCAGCAGTTCCACCGCGGACGGGTACAATGAGCAGTTCTTC.

This clonotype was found a few times. J is TRBJ2-2 and V is TRBV12-3 or TRBV12-4; 9 positions match TRBD1. V shed 5 bases and J 6 bases; nucleotides not matched to a gene: 10. The CDR3 loop spans 16 amino acids. Here the CDR3 reads CASSPPRTGVSGELFF. In DNA, the CDR3 is TGTGCCAGCAGTCCTCCGAGGACAGGGGTATCCGGGGAGCTGTTTTTT.

V usage is TRBV6-2 or TRBV6-3 and J usage is TRBJ2-1; 10 nucleotides line up with TRBD2. Germline CDR1 reads MNHEY; CDR2 reads SVGEGT. The junction had 9 bases not matched to a gene; V was cut back by 5 bases and J by 2 bases. The CDR3 spans 17 residues. The CDR3 DNA follows: TGTGCCAGCAGTCCCTCCCGACTAGCGGGCCCCTACAATGAGCAGTTCTTC. It is translated as CASSPSRLAGPYNEQFF.

J is TRBJ2-2 and V is TRBV21-1; no DNA check was done on the table's D call, TRBD1. TRBV21-1 is described as a pseudogene. This CDR3 is 19 amino acids long. This chain's CDR3 is CASSKGRVQGQKNTGELFF. Here the CDR3 DNA reads TGTGCCAGCAGCAAAGGGCGAGTCCAGGGACAGAAGAACACCGGGGAGCTGTTTTTT.

This clonotype was observed many times. V is TRBV5-1 and J is TRBJ2-7; D remains unclear. The CDR3 covers 13 residues. Germline V gene sequence: CDR1 SGHRS, CDR2 YFSETQ. V was cut by 4 bases and J by 7 bases, with 15 bases left in between. CDR3 sequence reads: CASSPPRMGEQYF. In DNA, the CDR3 is TGCGCCAGCAGCCCTCCGAGGATGGGGGAGCAGTACTTC.

This clonotype came up many times. The chain is built from TRBV3-1 and TRBJ2-4; maybe TRBD2 (6 bases). CDR3 size: 18 residues. The germline CDR1 and CDR2 sequences are LGHDT and YNNKEL (reference sequence). The ends were cut back, 3 bases at V and 8 bases at J, with 26 bases in the middle. The CDR3 region is CASSQVPLGLARMDIQYF. For the CDR3, the DNA is TGTGCCAGCAGCCAGGTACCCTTGGGGCTAGCGAGGATGGACATTCAGTACTTC.

The V call is TRBV27, the J call TRBJ2-7, with D possibly being TRBD2 (6 bases). This CDR3 is 14 amino acids long. Trimming cost V 6 bases and J 2 bases, with 14 bases left between them. The germline gives CDR1 MNHEY, CDR2 SMNVEV (reference sequence). CDR3 nucleotides: TGTGCCAGCAGCCCCACCGCGGGGACCTACGAGCAGTACTTC. Translated: CASSPTAGTYEQYF.

This sequence joins TRBV11-2 and TRBJ2-1; TRBD1 matches 10 bases. After removal of 2 bases from V and 4 bases from J, the junction contained 8 bases not matched to a gene. Germline CDR1 and CDR2: SGHAT and FQNNGV. The CDR3 runs to 17 residues. The CDR3 protein is CASSLRGPGQGYNEQFF. In nucleotides, the CDR3 is TGTGCCAGCAGCTTAAGGGGACCGGGACAGGGGTACAATGAGCAGTTCTTC.

The chain links TRBV6-5 to TRBJ1-6; D possibly corresponds to TRBD1 (6 bases). Germline CDR1 reads MNHEY; CDR2 reads SVGAGI. Trimming left V 1 base short and J 8 bases short, with 18 bases between. The CDR3 loop spans 17 amino acids. The CDR3 reads CASSYWQPLGGYSPLHF. The CDR3 DNA follows: TGTGCCAGCAGTTACTGGCAGCCGTTAGGGGGGTATTCACCCCTCCACTTT.

This clonotype was detected many times. The chain is built from TRBV3-1 and TRBJ2-7; 7 positions match TRBD1. Germline CDR1 reads LGHDT; CDR2 reads YNNKEL (reference sequence). After removal of 4 bases from V and 0 bases from J, the junction contained 9 bases not matched to a gene. This CDR3 comprises 16 residues. In DNA form, the CDR3 reads TGTGCCAGCAGCCTTCGGGACAGACTTCCCTCCTACGAGCAGTACTTC. It yields the protein CASSLRDRLPSYEQYF.

This clonotype was seen at least ten times. This chain links TRBV29-1 with TRBJ1-1, with TRBD1 as a possible D gene (5 bases). The CDR3 runs 13 residues. The germline CDR1 and CDR2 sequences are SQVTM and ANQGSEA. Trimming left V 3 bases short and J 6 bases short, with 14 bases between. The CDR3 protein is CSVEGRASAEAFF. For the CDR3, the DNA is TGCAGCGTTGAGGGCAGGGCGTCCGCTGAAGCTTTCTTT. The full variable domain, rest sourced from reference TRBV29-1 and TRBJ1-1, is SAVISQKPSRDICQRGTSLTIQCQVDSQVTMMFWYRQQPGQSLTLIATANQGSEATYESGFVIDKFPISRPNLTFSTLTVSNMSPEDSSIYLCSVEGRASAEAFFGQGTRLTVV.

The table lists this clonotype with a few counts. This chain uses TRBV18 with TRBJ2-7; 12 nucleotides align to TRBD1. This CDR3 has 17 amino acids. Germline loops: CDR1 KGHSH, CDR2 LQKENI. V lost 1 base to trimming and J lost 5 bases; unmatched junction nucleotides: 9. CDR3 protein: CASSPRDRGPGFDEQYV. CDR3 DNA: TGTGCCAGCTCACCACGGGACAGGGGGCCGGGGTTCGACGAGCAGTACGTC.

This chain links TRBV4-3 with TRBJ1-5; D is unresolved. CDR1 LGHNA and CDR2 YSLEER come from the germline V gene. This CDR3 region has 15 residues. V lost 0 bases, J lost 9 bases, and 15 bases lay in between. The CDR3 here is CASSQDIAEYRPQHF. CDR3 DNA: TGCGCCAGCAGCCAAGATATCGCAGAATATCGGCCCCAGCATTTT.

This chain joins TRBV14 and TRBJ1-4, with D possibly matching TRBD1 (5 bases). This CDR3 contains 15 residues. The V and J ends lost 5 bases and 7 bases respectively, with 17 bases between them. CDR1 is SGHDN and CDR2 is FVKESK in the germline V gene. CDR3 in DNA: TGTGCCAGCAGCGGAAAGACGCGCGGGGGTGAAAAACTGTTTTTT. This codes for CASSGKTRGGEKLFF.

Only a few counts were recorded for this clonotype. The V gene is TRBV12-3 or TRBV12-4, the J gene TRBJ2-7, with no clear D. The CDR3 contains 13 residues. The V and J ends lost 5 bases and 6 bases respectively, with 14 bases between them. This CDR3 is CASSLSAQVEQYF. The CDR3 nucleotides read TGTGCCAGCAGTCTTTCCGCCCAGGTCGAGCAGTACTTC.

This clonotype was seen only a few times. The chain joins TRBV6-1 to TRBJ1-1; 9 nucleotides align to TRBD1. CDR3 length: 16 amino acids. Germline V lookup: CDR1 MNHNS, CDR2 SASEGT. Trimming at V came to 6 bases and at J to 3 bases, leaving 11 bases not matched to a gene. The CDR3 region has the DNA TGTGCCAGCAGCCGCAGGGGGACAGGGACCCACACTGAAGCTTTCTTT. Protein product: CASSRRGTGTHTEAFF.

The CDR3 protein is CASSRSTLPEQYF. In nucleotides, the CDR3 is TGTGCCAGCAGTCGTTCGACCCTTCCCGAGCAGTACTTC. V and J are TRBV12-3 or TRBV12-4 and TRBJ2-7, with D unresolved. This CDR3 is built from 13 residues. V lost 5 bases and J 6 bases, leaving 14 bases between the germline ends.

This clonotype was found a few times. The chain uses TRBV2 and TRBJ2-5; 7 nucleotides match TRBD1. Germline loops: CDR1 SNHLY, CDR2 FYNNEI. V lost 5 bases, J lost 4 bases, and 19 bases stayed unmatched. The CDR3 is 18 amino acids. The CDR3 DNA reads as TGTGCCAGCAGTTTACGACAGGGTGGCCTCTCGATCCGAGAGACCCAGTACTTC. The encoded protein is CASSLRQGGLSIRETQYF.

This clonotype was detected only a few times. V usage is TRBV27 and J usage is TRBJ2-3; D is ambiguous. Trimming took 8 bases from V and 2 from J, leaving 14 bases between them. Germline V gene data show CDR1 as MNHEY and CDR2 as SMNVEV (reference sequence). The CDR3 totals 14 residues. CDR3 residues: CASRRAFTTDTQYF. CDR3 in DNA: TGTGCCAGCCGAAGGGCCTTTACCACAGATACGCAGTATTTT.

This clonotype was observed at least ten times. J is TRBJ2-1 and V is TRBV5-8, with unresolved D. Germline lookup yields CDR1 SGHTS and CDR2 YDEGEE. This CDR3 contains 15 residues. V was shortened by 5 bases and J by 0 bases, with 12 bases between the two germline ends. In nucleotides, the CDR3 is TGTGCCAGCAGTTTCAGACGGAGCTCCTACAATGAGCAGTTCTTC. Encoded protein: CASSFRRSSYNEQFF. Based on the CDR3 plus reference TRBV5-8 and TRBJ2-1, the full variable domain is EAGVTQSPTHLIKTRGQQATLRCSPISGHTSVYWYQQALGLGLQFLLWYDEGEERNRGNFPPRFSGRQFPNYSSELNVNALELEDSALYLCASSFRRSSYNEQFFGPGTRLTVL.

At least ten counts were recorded for this clonotype. This chain links TRBV12-3 or TRBV12-4 with TRBJ1-1, with 8 bases aligning to TRBD1. V lost 6 bases, J lost 6 bases, and 3 bases stayed unmatched. CDR3 length: 12 residues. CDR3 residues: CASRLTGAEAFF. The CDR3 DNA reads as TGTGCCAGCAGACTGACAGGGGCTGAAGCTTTCTTT.

This clonotype occurred once. J is TRBJ2-5 and V is TRBV7-2, with TRBD2 as a possible D gene (5 bases). The germline V gene encodes CDR1 SGHTA and CDR2 FQGNSA. This CDR3 spans 14 amino acids. V lost 1 base and J 5 bases, leaving 11 bases between the germline ends. The CDR3 region is CASSLVDSWETQYF. The DNA for the CDR3 is TGTGCCAGCAGCTTAGTGGACTCGTGGGAGACCCAGTACTTC.

The V gene is TRBV10-3, the J gene TRBJ2-5; 9 bases line up with TRBD1. CDR3 size: 16 residues. CDR1 is ENHRY, CDR2 SYGVKD, per germline. V shed 0 bases, J shed 1 base, and the junction held 3 bases outside the gene matches. The CDR3 sequence: CAISESLGQGQETQYF. CDR3 nucleotide sequence: TGTGCCATCAGTGAGTCCTTGGGACAGGGCCAAGAGACCCAGTACTTC.

The chain recombines TRBV7-9 with TRBJ1-5, with 10 bases that match TRBD1. This CDR3 is 14 amino acids long. After removal of 5 bases from V and 5 bases from J, the junction contained 3 bases not matched to a gene. In germline, CDR1 is SEHNR, CDR2 FQNEAQ (reference sequence). In nucleotides, the CDR3 is TGTGCCAGCAGCCTAGACAGGGGGCATCAGCCCCAGCATTTT. It codes for CASSLDRGHQPQHF.

V usage is TRBV7-2 and J usage is TRBJ1-5; 9 bases align to TRBD1. Germline assignment: CDR1 SGHTA and CDR2 FQGNSA. With V trimmed by 4 bases and J by 0 bases, 4 bases remained unmatched. This CDR3 has 16 residues. The CDR3: CASSWGTGRSNQPQHF. CDR3 nucleotides: TGTGCCAGCAGCTGGGGGACAGGGCGTAGCAATCAGCCCCAGCATTTT.

The sample holds many counts of this clonotype. V gene TRBV24-1 combines with J gene TRBJ2-7; 8 nucleotides align to TRBD1. The CDR3 length is 16 residues. The germline V gene encodes CDR1 KGHDR and CDR2 SFDVKD. J gave up 4 bases and V 3 bases, and 10 bases lay outside the gene matches. Here the CDR3 DNA reads TGTGCCACCAGTGATGTCGGACAGGGTGGGAGGTACGAGCAGTACTTC. Its translation: CATSDVGQGGRYEQYF.

This clonotype has ten or more counts. In nucleotides, the CDR3 is TGTGCCAGCAGTTTGTTTTCGGCGGACCAGGAGCAGTACTTC. Translation: CASSLFSADQEQYF. The chain is built from TRBV12-3 or TRBV12-4 and TRBJ2-7; D is ambiguous. This CDR3 has 14 amino acids. V was trimmed by 3 bases and J by 7 bases, leaving 16 bases between them.

This clonotype was found many times. This chain connects TRBV2 to TRBJ1-5; perhaps TRBD1 as D (6 bases). V lost 5 bases and J lost 0, with 11 bases in between. Per germline, CDR1 SNHLY and CDR2 FYNNEI. The CDR3 has 15 residues. CDR3: CASSPRTDSNQPQHF. The CDR3 DNA follows: TGTGCCAGCAGTCCAAGGACAGATAGCAATCAGCCCCAGCATTTT.

This clonotype has only a few counts. The V gene is TRBV4-3, the J gene TRBJ2-1; D might be TRBD1 or TRBD2, each matching 6 bases. This CDR3 has 17 amino acids. CDR1 and CDR2 from the germline V gene are LGHNA and YSLEER. The germline V and J ends were trimmed by 0 bases and 6 bases, with 18 bases remaining between them. The DNA of the CDR3 is TGCGCCAGCAGCCAAGATGGGGTAAGGGGGGCGGTCAATGAGCAGTTCTTC. Encoded protein: CASSQDGVRGAVNEQFF.